The present T cell receptor beta chain was sequenced within a study of OX40 agonist ivuxolimab in advanced cancers. At the level of the study: A diagnosis of hepatocellular carcinoma, melanoma, renal cell or head and neck cancer was present in dose-escalation patients. Previous treatment with anti-PD-1, anti-PD-L1 or anti-CTLA-4 therapy was allowed; 30% to 50% had received some.

Findings and caveats of the study: Specificity for antigen went undetermined in the expanded peripheral T cells.

Clones were sequenced by immunoSEQ multiplex PCR, and TCRdb holds only the in-frame ones, with some missing. The data contain about 47,000 clones, around four fifths of them singletons. The CDR3 covers 14 residues. V was cut by 4 bases and J by 0 bases, with 11 bases left in between. Germline assignment: CDR1 SGHKS and CDR2 YYEKEE (reference sequence). Worth noting for this clone: Antigen specificity is unknown.

With baseline, cycle 4 day 1, and cycle 7 day 1 as timepoints, blood was sampled. This clonotype originated in an adult with an advanced solid tumor such as melanoma, head and neck, liver or kidney cancer. This sequence joins TRBV5-5 and TRBJ2-7; D not certain. The sample consisted of CD4+ or CD8+ T cells sorted from blood, taken in a trial of the OX40 agonist ivuxolimab. CDR3 DNA: TGTGCCAGCAGCCCAGCATGGACCTCCTACGAGCAGTACTTC. It specifies CASSPAWTSYEQYF. Full variable domain (missing parts from reference TRBV5-5 and TRBJ2-7): DAGVTQSPTHLIKTRGQQVTLRCSPISGHKSVSWYQQVLGQGPQFIFQYYEKEERGRGNFPDRFSARQFPNYSSELNVNALLLGDSALYLCASSPAWTSYEQYFGPGTRLTVT.